Sequencing of this TCR beta chain was carried out in a study of T cell repertoires in cytomegalovirus infection. Study background: Carrying CMV and the relevant HLA type showed in public TCR beta signatures.

Study-level findings and limits: The cumulative frequency of public TCR beta families identified carriers of CMV plus the relevant HLA.

TCRdb processed the reads anew with MiXCR; each CDR3 protein has one entry. The table lists some 200,000 distinct CDR3 sequences, approximately 19% of them singletons. This clonotype was counted ten times or more. The antigen is undetermined. A read error may account for a junction end that differs from germline. Germline V gene sequence: CDR1 SSHAT, CDR2 FNYEAQ (reference sequence). CDR3 length: 14 residues. The receptor was derived from a human donor in good health (CMV status not recorded). Some clones in this sample may be carry-over from other donors' samples. What was sequenced was PBMCs. The rearrangement links TRBV7-7 to TRBJ2-5, with unresolved D. The CDR3, as DNA: TGTGCTAGCAGCTTACCCGTCCAGAGGGAGACCCAGTACTTC. Translated, it gives CASSLPVQRETQYF.